The 10 T cell receptor beta chains below come from one sample, sequenced in a study of CD8 T cells in Susac syndrome. RNA, at roughly 0.5 to 1 ug, was reverse transcribed with random hexamers. A single record per CDR3 protein comes from TCRdb applying MiXCR to the immunoSEQ multiplex PCR reads. The data contain approximately 190,000 distinct CDR3 sequences, around 95% of them singletons. Sequenced sample: CD4+ T cells from PBMCs. The receptors shown here come from a human donor with Susac syndrome.

The V and J genes are TRBV30 and TRBJ1-5; D is unclear. CDR1 is GTSNPN and CDR2 is SVGIG in the germline V gene (reference sequence). The CDR3 has 16 residues. With 1 base removed from V and 5 bases from J, the gap between germline ends came to 18 bases. CDR3 nucleotides: TGTGCCTGGAGTGATCCCTTGGGAGGCCTTCATCAGCCCCAGCATTTT. It translates to CAWSDPLGGLHQPQHF.

The chain recombines TRBV25-1 with TRBJ2-1; the match to TRBD2 covers 8 bases. V trimming: 3 bases; J trimming: 1 base; junction bases outside the gene matches: 2. The CDR3 contains 15 residues. The germline V gene encodes CDR1 MGHDK and CDR2 SYGVNS. CDR3 DNA: TGTGCCAGCAGTGATGGACTAGCATCCTACAATGAGCAGTTCTTC. Protein product: CASSDGLASYNEQFF.

This chain connects TRBV6-5 to TRBJ2-5; D gene ambiguous. The CDR3 length is 15 residues. Germline CDR1 and CDR2: MNHEY and SVGAGI. V was trimmed by 0 bases and J by 1 base, leaving 9 bases between them. The CDR3 nucleotides read TGTGCCAGCAGTTACTCGGAACGGATCCAAGAGACCCAGTACTTC. It translates to CASSYSERIQETQYF.

The J gene is TRBJ2-7, the V gene TRBV2, with 8 bases that match TRBD1. CDR1 and CDR2 (germline): SNHLY, FYNNEI. With V trimmed by 5 bases and J by 4 bases, 7 bases remained unmatched. The CDR3 spans 14 residues. The CDR3 DNA is TGTGCCAGCAGTCGACAGGGGAAGGCTTACGAGCAGTACTTC. It translates to CASSRQGKAYEQYF. The full variable domain, its missing parts supplied by reference TRBV2 and TRBJ2-7, is EPEVTQTPSHQVTQMGQEVILRCVPISNHLYFYWYRQILGQKVEFLVSFYNNEISEKSEIFDDQFSVERPDGSNFTLKIRSTKLEDSAMYFCASSRQGKAYEQYFGPGTRLTVT.

The V gene is TRBV5-6, the J gene TRBJ1-2, with D possibly being TRBD1 (6 bases). The CDR3 spans 11 residues. V shed 2 bases and J shed 8 bases, with 7 bases lying between them. The V gene's germline CDR1 is SGHDT and CDR2 YYEEEE. DNA for the CDR3: TGTGCCAGCAGCTTACAGGGAGGCTACACCTTC. It specifies CASSLQGGYTF.

V is TRBV29-1 and J is TRBJ2-3; 9 nucleotides agree with TRBD2. CDR3 length: 16 residues. V shed 6 bases, J shed 3 bases, and the junction held 13 bases outside the gene matches. Germline assignment: CDR1 SQVTM and CDR2 ANQGSEA. The CDR3 nucleotides are TGCAGCGTGCCCAAATCCGCGGGGGGGAAGACAGATACGCAGTATTTT. This codes for CSVPKSAGGKTDTQYF.

The CDR3 protein is CASSPQKSEQYF. In DNA form, the CDR3 reads TGTGCCAGCTCACCGCAGAAGAGCGAGCAGTACTTC. This chain connects TRBV18 to TRBJ2-7; D gene uncertain. There are 12 residues in the CDR3. In germline, CDR1 is KGHSH, CDR2 LQKENI. V was shortened by 3 bases and J by 6 bases, with 9 bases between the two germline ends.

The chain is built from TRBV4-3 and TRBJ2-3; possible D gene TRBD2, 7 bases. Trimming left V 4 bases short and J 2 bases short, with 19 bases between. This CDR3 has 17 amino acids. Looked up from germline, CDR1 is LGHNA and CDR2 is YSLEER. CDR3 sequence reads: CASSLTRGGRNTDTQYF. CDR3 nucleotides: TGCGCCAGCAGCCTGACACGCGGGGGCCGGAACACAGATACGCAGTATTTT.

This clonotype occurred once. V usage is TRBV2 and J usage is TRBJ2-7, with D hard to call. The CDR3 length is 14 residues. The germline gives CDR1 SNHLY, CDR2 FYNNEI. The V end lost 5 bases, the J end lost 0 bases, and 11 bases lay between the germline ends. The CDR3 protein is CASSRQMSSYEQYF. CDR3 coding DNA: TGTGCCAGCAGTAGACAAATGAGCTCCTACGAGCAGTACTTC.

This chain links TRBV5-1 with TRBJ1-4; unclear D gene. The CDR3 loop spans 13 amino acids. V dropped 8 bases and J dropped 0 bases, with 8 bases sitting between them. The V gene's germline CDR1 is SGHRS and CDR2 YFSETQ. The CDR3 region is CASSQATNEKLFF. The CDR3 DNA is TGCGCCAGTTCTCAAGCAACTAATGAAAAACTGTTTTTT.